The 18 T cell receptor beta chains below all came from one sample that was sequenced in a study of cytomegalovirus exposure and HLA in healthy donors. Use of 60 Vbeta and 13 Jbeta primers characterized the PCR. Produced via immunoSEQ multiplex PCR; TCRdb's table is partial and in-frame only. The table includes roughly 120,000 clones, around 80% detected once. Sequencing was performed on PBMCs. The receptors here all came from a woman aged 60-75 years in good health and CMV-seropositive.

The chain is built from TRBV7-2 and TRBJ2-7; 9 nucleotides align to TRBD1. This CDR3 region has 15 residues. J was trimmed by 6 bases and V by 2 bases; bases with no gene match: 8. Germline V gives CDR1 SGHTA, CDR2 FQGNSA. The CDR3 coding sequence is TGTGCCAGCAGCTTAACGGGACAGGGTTTTCGCGAGCAGTACTTC. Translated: CASSLTGQGFREQYF. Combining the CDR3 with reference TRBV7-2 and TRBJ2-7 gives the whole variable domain GAGVSQSPSNKVTEKGKDVELRCDPISGHTALYWYRQSLGQGLEFLIYFQGNSAPDKSGLPSDRFSAERTGGSVSTLTIQRTQQEDSAVYLCASSLTGQGFREQYFGPGTRLTVT.

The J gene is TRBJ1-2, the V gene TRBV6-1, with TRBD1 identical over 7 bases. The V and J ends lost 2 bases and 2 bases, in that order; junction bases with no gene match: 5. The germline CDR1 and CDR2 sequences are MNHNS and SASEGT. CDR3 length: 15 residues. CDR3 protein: CASSEWDRPNYGYTF. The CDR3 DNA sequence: TGTGCCAGCAGTGAATGGGACAGACCAAACTATGGCTACACCTTC.

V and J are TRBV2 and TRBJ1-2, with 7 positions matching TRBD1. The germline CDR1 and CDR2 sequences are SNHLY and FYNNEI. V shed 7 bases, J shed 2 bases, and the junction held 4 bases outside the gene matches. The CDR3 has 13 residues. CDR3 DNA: TGTGCCAGCATCGAGGACAGGAACTATGGCTACACCTTC. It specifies CASIEDRNYGYTF.

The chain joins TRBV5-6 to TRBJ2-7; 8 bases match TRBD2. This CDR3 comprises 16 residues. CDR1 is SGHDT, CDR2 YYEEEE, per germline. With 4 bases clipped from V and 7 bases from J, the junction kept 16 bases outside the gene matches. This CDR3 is CASSGSELAEPWEQYF. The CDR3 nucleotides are TGTGCCAGCAGCGGATCAGAACTAGCGGAACCCTGGGAGCAGTACTTC.

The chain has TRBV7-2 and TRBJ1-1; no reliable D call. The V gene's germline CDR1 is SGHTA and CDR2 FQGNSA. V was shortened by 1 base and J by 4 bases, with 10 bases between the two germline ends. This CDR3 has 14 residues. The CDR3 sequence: CASSLVERGTEAFF. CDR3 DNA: TGTGCCAGCAGCTTAGTGGAGCGGGGCACTGAAGCTTTCTTT.

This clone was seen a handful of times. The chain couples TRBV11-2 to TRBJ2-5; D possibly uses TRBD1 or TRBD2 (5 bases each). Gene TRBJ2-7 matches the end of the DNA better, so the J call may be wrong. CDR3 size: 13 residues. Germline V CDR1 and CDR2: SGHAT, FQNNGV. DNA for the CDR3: TGTGCCAGCAGCTTAGATAGGGGACACGAGCAGTACTTC. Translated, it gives CASSLDRGHEQYF.

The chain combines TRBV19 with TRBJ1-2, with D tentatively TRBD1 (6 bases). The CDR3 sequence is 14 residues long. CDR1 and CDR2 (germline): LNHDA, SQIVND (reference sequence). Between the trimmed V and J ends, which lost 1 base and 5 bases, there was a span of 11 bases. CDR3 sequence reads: CASSIGQGTYGYTF. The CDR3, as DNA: TGTGCCAGTAGTATAGGTCAGGGGACGTATGGCTACACCTTC.

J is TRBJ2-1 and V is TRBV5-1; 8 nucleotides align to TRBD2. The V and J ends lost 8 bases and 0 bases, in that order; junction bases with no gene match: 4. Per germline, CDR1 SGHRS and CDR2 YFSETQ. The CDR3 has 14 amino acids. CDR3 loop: CASERGTSYNEQFF. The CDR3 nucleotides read TGCGCCAGTGAGCGGGGGACCTCCTACAATGAGCAGTTCTTC.

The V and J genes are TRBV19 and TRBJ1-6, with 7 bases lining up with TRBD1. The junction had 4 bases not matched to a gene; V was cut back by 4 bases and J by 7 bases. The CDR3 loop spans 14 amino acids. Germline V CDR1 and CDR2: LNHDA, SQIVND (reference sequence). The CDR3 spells CASSNDRANSPLHF. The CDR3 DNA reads TGTGCCAGTAGTAACGACAGGGCGAATTCACCCCTCCACTTT.

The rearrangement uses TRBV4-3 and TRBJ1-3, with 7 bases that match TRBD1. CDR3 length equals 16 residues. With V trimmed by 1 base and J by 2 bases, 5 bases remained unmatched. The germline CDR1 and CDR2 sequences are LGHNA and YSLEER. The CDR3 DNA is TGCGCCAGCAGCCAAGGGACCGGGACAGCTGGAAACACCATATATTTT. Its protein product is CASSQGTGTAGNTIYF.

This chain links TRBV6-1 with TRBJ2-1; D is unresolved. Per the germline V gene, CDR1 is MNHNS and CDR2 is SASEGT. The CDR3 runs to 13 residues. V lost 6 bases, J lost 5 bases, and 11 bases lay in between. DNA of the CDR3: TGTGCCAGCAGCGAGTTTTCGAACAATGAGCAGTTCTTC. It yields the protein CASSEFSNNEQFF.

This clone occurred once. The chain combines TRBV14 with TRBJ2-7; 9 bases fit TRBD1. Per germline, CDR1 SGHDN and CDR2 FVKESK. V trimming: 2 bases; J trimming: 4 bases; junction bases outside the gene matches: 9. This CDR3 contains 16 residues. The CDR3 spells CASSQSAGTGLYEQYF. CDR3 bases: TGTGCCAGCAGCCAATCAGCCGGGACAGGGTTATACGAGCAGTACTTC.

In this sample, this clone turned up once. The CDR3 here is CASSYSGLSTDTQYF. The CDR3 nucleotides are TGTGCCAGCAGTTACTCGGGACTAAGCACAGATACGCAGTATTTT. The chain carries TRBV6-5 and TRBJ2-3; 7 bases fit TRBD2. CDR3 length: 15 amino acids. Per germline, CDR1 MNHEY and CDR2 SVGAGI. The V segment lost 0 bases and the J segment 0 bases; nucleotides outside the gene matches: 0.

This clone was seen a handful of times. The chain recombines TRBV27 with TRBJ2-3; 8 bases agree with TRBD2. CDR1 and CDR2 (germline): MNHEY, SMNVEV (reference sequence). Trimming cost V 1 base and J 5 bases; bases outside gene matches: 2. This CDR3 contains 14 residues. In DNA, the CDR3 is TGTGCCAGCAGTTTATACGGGGGGGAAGATACGCAGTATTTT. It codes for CASSLYGGEDTQYF.

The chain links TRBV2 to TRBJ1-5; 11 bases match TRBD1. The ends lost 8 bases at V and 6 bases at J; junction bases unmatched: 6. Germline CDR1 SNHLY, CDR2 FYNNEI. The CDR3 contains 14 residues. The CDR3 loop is CASSGTGGFQPQHF. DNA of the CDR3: TGTGCCAGCTCCGGGACAGGGGGTTTTCAGCCCCAGCATTTT.

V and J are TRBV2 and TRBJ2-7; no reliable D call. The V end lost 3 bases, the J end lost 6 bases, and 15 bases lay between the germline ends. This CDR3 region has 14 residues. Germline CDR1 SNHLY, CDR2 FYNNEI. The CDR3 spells CASSDNSPLVEQYF. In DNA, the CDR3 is TGTGCCAGCAGTGATAACTCACCCTTGGTCGAGCAGTACTTC.

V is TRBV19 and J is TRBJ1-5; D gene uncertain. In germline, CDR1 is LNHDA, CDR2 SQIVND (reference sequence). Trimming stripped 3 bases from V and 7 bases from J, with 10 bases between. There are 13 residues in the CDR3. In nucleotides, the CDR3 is TGTGCCAGTAGTATTAAGTCCGAGCAGCCCCAGCATTTT. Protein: CASSIKSEQPQHF. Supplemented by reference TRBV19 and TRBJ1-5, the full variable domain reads DGGITQSPKYLFRKEGQNVTLSCEQNLNHDAMYWYRQDPGQGLRLIYYSQIVNDFQKGDIAEGYSVSREKKESFPLTVTSAQKNPTAFYLCASSIKSEQPQHFGDGTRLSIL.

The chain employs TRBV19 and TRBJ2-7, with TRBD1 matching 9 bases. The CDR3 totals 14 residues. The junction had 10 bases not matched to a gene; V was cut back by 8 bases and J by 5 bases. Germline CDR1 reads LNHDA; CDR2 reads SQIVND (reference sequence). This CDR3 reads CASQPGQGRHEQYF. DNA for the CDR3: TGTGCCAGTCAACCGGGACAGGGCCGCCACGAGCAGTACTTC.